This T cell receptor beta chain comes out of a study of T-cell reconstitution after alpha-beta-depleted transplantation in children. This sample's TCRbeta library carried unique molecular identifier barcodes. TCRdb called the PCR reads again in MiXCR, with one record for every CDR3 protein. The table includes around 600,000 distinct CDR3 sequences, roughly 10% detected once. Losses at the gene ends were 11 bases for V and 5 bases for J; bases not matched to a gene: 7. CDR1 is LGHDT, CDR2 YNNKEL, per germline (reference sequence). This CDR3 spans 13 amino acids. The table lists this clonotype with many counts.

The chain couples TRBV3-1 to TRBJ2-2, with TRBD1 matching over 8 bases. The material was PBMCs from the stem cell graft donor, obtained from the stem cell graft. This sequence originates from a human donor who donated a stem cell graft to a child with acute myeloid leukemia. CDR3 in amino acids: CAGGQGVTGELFF. The CDR3 DNA follows: TGTGCCGGCGGACAGGGCGTTACCGGGGAGCTGTTTTTT. The variable domain in full, completed from reference TRBV3-1 and TRBJ2-2, reads DTAVSQTPKYLVTQMGNDKSIKCEQNLGHDTMYWYKQDSKKFLKIMFSYNNKELIINETVPNRFSPKSPDKAHLNLHINSLELGDSAVYFCAGGQGVTGELFFGEGSRLTVL.